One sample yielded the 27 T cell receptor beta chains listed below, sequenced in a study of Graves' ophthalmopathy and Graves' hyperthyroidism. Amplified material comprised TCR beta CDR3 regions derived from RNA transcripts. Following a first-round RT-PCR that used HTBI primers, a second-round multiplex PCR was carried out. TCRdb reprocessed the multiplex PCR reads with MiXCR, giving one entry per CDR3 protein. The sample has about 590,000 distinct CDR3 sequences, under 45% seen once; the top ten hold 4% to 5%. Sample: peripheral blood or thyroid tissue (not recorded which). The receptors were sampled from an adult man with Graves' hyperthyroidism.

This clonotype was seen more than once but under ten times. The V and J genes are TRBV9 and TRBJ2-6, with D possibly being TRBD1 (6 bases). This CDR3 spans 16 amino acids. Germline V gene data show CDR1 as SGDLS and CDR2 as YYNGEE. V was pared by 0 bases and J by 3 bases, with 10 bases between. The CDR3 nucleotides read TGTGCCAGCAGCGTAGGCCTACAGGGTGGGGCCAACGTCCTGACTTTC. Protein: CASSVGLQGGANVLTF.

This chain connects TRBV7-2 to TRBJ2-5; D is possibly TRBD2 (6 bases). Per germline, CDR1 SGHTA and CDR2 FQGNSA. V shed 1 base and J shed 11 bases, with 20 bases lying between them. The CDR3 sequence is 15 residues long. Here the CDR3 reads CASSLDAGNTDTQYF. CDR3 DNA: TGTGCCAGCAGCTTAGATGCGGGGAACACAGATACGCAGTACTTC.

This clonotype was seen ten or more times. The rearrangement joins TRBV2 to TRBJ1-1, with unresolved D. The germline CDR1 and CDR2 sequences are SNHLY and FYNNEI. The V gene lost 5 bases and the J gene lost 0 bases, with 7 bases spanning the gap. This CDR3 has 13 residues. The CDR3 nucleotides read TGTGCCAGCAGTTGGTTCATGAACACTGAAGCTTTCTTT. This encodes CASSWFMNTEAFF.

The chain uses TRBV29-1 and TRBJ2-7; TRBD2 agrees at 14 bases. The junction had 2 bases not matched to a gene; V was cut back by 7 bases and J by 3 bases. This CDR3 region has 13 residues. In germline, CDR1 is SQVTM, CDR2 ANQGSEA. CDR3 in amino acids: CSGGTSGGYEQYF. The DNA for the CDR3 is TGCAGCGGAGGGACTAGCGGGGGCTACGAGCAGTACTTC.

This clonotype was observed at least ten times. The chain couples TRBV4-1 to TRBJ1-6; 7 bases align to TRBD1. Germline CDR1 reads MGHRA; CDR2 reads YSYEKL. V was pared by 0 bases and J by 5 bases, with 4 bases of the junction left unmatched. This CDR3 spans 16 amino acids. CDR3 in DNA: TGCGCCAGCAGCCAAGAGACAGGGAGAAATAATTCACCCCTCCACTTT. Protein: CASSQETGRNNSPLHF.

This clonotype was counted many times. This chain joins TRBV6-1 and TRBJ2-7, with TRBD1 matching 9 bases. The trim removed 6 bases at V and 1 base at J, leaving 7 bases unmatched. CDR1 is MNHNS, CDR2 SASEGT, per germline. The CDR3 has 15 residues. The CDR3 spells CASRAGTGSSYEQYF. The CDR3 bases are TGTGCCAGCAGAGCCGGGACAGGGAGTTCCTACGAGCAGTACTTC.

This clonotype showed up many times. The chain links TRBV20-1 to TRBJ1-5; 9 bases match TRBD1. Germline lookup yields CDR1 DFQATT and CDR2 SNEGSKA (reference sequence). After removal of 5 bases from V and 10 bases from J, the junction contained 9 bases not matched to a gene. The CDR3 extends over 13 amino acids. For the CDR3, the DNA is TGCAGTGCTGGTGGGACAGGGATCGAACCCCAGCATTTT. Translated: CSAGGTGIEPQHF.

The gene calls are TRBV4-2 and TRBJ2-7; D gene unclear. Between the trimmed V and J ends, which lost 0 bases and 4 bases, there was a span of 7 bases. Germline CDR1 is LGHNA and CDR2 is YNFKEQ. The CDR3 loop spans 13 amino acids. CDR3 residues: CASSQEDLYEQYF. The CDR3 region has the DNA TGTGCCAGCAGCCAAGAGGATTTGTACGAGCAGTACTTC.

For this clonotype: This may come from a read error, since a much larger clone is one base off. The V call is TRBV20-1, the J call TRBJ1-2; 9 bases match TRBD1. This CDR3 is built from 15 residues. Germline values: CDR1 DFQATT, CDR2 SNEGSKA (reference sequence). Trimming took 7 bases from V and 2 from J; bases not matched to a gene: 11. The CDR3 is CSVFSRTGENYGYTF. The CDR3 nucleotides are TGCAGTGTTTTTTCCCGGACAGGGGAGAACTATGGCTACACCTTC.

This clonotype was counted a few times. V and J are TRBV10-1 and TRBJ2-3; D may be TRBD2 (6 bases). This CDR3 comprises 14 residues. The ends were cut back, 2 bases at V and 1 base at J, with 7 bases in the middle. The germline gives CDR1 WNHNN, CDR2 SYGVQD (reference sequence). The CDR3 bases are TGCGCCAGCAGTGAGCCTAGCGGCACAGATACGCAGTATTTT. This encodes CASSEPSGTDTQYF.

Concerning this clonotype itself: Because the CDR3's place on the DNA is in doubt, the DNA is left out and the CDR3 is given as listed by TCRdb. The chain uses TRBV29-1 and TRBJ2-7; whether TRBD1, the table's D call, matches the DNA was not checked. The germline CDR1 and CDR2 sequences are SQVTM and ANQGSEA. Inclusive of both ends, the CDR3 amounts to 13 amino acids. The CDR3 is CSGKQGSLHLRYF.

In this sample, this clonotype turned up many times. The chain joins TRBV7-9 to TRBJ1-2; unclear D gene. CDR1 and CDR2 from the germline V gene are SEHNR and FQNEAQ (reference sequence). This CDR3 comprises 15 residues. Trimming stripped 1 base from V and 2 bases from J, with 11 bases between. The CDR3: CASSLGRRKNYGYTF. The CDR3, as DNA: TGTGCCAGCAGCTTAGGGCGCAGAAAAAACTATGGCTACACCTTC.

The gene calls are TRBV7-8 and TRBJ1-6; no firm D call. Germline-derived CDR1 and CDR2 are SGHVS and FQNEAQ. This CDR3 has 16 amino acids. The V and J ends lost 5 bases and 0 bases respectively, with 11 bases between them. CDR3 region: CASSQTRSSYNSPLHF. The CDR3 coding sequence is TGTGCCAGCAGCCAGACCAGGAGCTCCTATAATTCACCCCTCCACTTT.

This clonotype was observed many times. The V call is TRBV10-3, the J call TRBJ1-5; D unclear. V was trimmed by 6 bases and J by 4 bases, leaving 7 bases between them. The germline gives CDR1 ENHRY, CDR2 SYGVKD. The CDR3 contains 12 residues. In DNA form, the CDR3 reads TGTGCCATCAGCAGAGAGAATCAGCCCCAGCATTTT. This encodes CAISRENQPQHF.

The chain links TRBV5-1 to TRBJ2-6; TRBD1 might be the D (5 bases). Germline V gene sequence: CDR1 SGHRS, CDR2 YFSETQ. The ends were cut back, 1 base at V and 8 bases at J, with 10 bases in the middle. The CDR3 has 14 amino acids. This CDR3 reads CASSLLPGSNVLTF. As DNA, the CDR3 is TGCGCCAGCAGCTTGCTTCCAGGGTCCAACGTCCTGACTTTC.

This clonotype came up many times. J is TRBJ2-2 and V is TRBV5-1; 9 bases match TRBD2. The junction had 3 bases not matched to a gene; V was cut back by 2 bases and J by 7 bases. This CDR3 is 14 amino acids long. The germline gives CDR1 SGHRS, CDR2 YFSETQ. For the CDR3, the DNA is TGCGCCAGCAGCTTAGCGGGAGGAGACGGGGAGCTGTTTTTT. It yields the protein CASSLAGGDGELFF.

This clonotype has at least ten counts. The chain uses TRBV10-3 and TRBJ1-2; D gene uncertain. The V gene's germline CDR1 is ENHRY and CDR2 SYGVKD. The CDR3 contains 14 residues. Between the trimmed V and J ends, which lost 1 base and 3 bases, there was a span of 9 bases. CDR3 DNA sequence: TGTGCCATCAGTGAGTTGAGCAGAGACTATGGCTACACCTTC. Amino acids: CAISELSRDYGYTF.

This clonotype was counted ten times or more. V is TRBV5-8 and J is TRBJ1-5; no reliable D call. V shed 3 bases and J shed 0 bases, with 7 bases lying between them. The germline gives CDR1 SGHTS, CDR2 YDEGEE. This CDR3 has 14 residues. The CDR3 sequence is CASSSAYSNQPQHF. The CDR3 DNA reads TGTGCCAGCAGCTCCGCTTATAGCAATCAGCCCCAGCATTTT.

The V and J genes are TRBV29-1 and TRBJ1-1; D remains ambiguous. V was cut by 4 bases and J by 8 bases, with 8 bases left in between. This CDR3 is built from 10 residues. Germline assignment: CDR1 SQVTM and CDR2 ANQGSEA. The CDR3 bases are TGCAGCGTTGGGTCGGGGGAAGCTTTCTTT. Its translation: CSVGSGEAFF.

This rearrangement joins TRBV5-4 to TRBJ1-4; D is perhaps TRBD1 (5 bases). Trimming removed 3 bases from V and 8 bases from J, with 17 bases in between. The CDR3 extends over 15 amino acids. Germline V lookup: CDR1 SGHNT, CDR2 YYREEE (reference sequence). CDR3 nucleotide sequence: TGTGCCAGCAGCTCGAATTCCGGGACTCAGGAAAAACTGTTTTTT. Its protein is CASSSNSGTQEKLFF.

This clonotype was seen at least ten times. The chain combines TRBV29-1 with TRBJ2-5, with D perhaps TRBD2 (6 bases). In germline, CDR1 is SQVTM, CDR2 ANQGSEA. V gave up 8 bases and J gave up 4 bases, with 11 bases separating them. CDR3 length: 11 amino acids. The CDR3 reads CSLGGGETQYF. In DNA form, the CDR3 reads TGCAGCCTTGGGGGAGGAGAGACCCAGTACTTC. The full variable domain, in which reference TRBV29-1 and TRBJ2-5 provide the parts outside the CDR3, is SAVISQKPSRDICQRGTSLTIQCQVDSQVTMMFWYRQQPGQSLTLIATANQGSEATYESGFVIDKFPISRPNLTFSTLTVSNMSPEDSSIYLCSLGGGETQYFGPGTRLLVL.

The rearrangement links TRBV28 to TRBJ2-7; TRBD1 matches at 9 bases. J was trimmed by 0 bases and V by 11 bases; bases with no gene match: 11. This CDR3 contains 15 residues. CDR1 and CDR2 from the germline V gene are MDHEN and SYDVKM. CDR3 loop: CAGSKRTGVSYEQYF. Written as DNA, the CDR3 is TGTGCCGGTTCTAAGCGGACAGGGGTCTCCTACGAGCAGTACTTC.

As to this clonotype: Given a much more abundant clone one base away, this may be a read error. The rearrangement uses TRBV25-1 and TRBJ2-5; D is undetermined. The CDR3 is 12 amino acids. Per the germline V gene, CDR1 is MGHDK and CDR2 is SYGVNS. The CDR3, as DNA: TGTGCCAGCAGTACTCGCCAAGAGACCCAGTGCTTC. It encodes CASSTRQETQCF. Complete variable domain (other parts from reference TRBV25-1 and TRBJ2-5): EADIYQTPRYLVIGTGKKITLECSQTMGHDKMYWYQQDPGMELHLIHYSYGVNSTEKGDLSSESTVSRIRTEHFPLTLESARPSHTSQYLCASSTRQETQCFGPGTRLLVL.

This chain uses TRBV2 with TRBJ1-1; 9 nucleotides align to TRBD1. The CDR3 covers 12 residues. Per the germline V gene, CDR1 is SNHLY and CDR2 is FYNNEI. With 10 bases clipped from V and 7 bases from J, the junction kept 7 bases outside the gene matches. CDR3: CAIGTGTNEAFF. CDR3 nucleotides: TGTGCCATCGGGACAGGGACTAATGAAGCTTTCTTT.

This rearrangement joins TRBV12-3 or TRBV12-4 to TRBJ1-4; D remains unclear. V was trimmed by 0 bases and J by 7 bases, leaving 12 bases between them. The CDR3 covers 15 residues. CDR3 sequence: CASSLAARNTEKLFF. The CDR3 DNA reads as TGTGCCAGCAGTTTAGCGGCCAGGAACACTGAAAAACTGTTTTTT.

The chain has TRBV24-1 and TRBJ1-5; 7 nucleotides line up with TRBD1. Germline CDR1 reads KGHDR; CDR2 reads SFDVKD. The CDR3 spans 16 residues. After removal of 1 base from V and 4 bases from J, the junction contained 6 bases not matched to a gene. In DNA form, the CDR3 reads TGTGCCACCAGTGATTTTCCCGGGACAGATAATCAGCCCCAGCATTTT. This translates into CATSDFPGTDNQPQHF.

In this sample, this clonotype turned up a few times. The CDR3 here is CATLTSGRTSRQYF. CDR3 coding DNA: TGTGCCACTTTGACTAGCGGGAGAACAAGCCGGCAGTACTTC. V gene TRBV24-1 combines with J gene TRBJ2-7, with 12 bases that match TRBD2. This CDR3 is built from 14 residues. Germline V gene sequence: CDR1 KGHDR, CDR2 SFDVKD. Germline trimming cut 10 bases from V and 9 bases from J; bases unmatched to any gene: 12.